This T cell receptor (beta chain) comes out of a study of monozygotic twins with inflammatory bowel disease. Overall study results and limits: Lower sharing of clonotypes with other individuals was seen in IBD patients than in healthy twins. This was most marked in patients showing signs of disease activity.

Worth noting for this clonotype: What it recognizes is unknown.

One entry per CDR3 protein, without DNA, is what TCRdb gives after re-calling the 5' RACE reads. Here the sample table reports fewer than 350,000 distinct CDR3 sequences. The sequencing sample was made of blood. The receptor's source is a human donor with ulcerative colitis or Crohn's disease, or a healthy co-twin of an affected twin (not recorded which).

CDR3 in amino acids: CASSSASGAGELFF. The chain joins TRBV5-4 to TRBJ2-2; TCRdb designates TRBD2, a call that cannot be tested without DNA. CDR1 SGHNT and CDR2 YYREEE come from the germline V gene (reference sequence). The CDR3 covers 14 residues.